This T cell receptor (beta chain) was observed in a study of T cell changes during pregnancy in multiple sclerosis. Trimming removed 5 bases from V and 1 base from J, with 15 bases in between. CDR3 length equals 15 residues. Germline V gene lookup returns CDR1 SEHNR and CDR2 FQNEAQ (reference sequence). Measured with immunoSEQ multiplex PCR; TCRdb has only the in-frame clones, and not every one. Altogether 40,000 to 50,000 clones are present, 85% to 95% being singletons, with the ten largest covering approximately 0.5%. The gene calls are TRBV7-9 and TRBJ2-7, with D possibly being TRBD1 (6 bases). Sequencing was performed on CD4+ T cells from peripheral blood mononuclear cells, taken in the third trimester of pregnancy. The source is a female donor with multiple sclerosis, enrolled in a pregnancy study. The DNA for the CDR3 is TGTGCCAGCAGCCGGACAGTAACGAATTCCTACGAGCAGTACTTC. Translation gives CASSRTVTNSYEQYF.